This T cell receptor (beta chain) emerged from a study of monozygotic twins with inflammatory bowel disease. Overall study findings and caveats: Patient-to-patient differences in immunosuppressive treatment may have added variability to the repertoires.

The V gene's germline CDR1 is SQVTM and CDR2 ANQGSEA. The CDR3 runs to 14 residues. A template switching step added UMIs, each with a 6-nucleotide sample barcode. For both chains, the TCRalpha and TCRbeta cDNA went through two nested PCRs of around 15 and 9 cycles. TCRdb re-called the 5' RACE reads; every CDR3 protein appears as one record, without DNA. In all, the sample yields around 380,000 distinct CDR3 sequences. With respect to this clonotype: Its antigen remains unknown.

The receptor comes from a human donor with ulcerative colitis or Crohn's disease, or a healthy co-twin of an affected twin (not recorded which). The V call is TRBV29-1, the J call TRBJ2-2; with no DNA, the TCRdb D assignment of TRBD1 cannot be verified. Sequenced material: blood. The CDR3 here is CRSPRGQISGELFF.